This T cell receptor beta chain was profiled in a study of T cells in tumors after PD-1 blockade. About the study: Prior checkpoint blockade, systemic immunosuppressant use, or anti-cancer therapy within 4 weeks excluded patients. During anti-PD-1 treatment, some patients continued daily vismodegib 150 mg.

TCRdb keeps only in-frame clones here, not all; method: immunoSEQ multiplex PCR. The sample shows approximately 60,000 clones, approximately 79% of them seen only once. Input was roughly 550 ng to 6,004 ng of genomic DNA from tumor or blood. Germline V gives CDR1 SQVTM, CDR2 ANQGSEA. Trimming took off 4 bases at V and 3 bases at J, with 7 bases between the two ends. The CDR3 loop spans 11 amino acids. The material sequenced was PBMCs, taken after anti-PD-1 treatment. The sequence derives from a human donor with basal cell carcinoma. The J gene is TRBJ2-7, the V gene TRBV29-1, with D maybe TRBD1 (6 bases). The CDR3 protein is CSVGTDYEQYF. In nucleotides, the CDR3 is TGCAGCGTTGGGACAGACTACGAGCAGTACTTC.